Each of the 11 T cell receptor beta chains below was sequenced from the same sample in a study of T cell repertoires in aging, cancer and after chemotherapy. Amplification of TCR beta used genomic DNA extracted from peripheral blood. A mixed TRB-A/B primer pool amplified rearranged TRB by multiplex touch-down PCR. TCRdb ran MiXCR on the multiplex PCR reads and lists one entry per CDR3 protein. The profile shows approximately 2,000 distinct CDR3 sequences, 30% to 35% of them singletons. The sample comprised blood. The receptors derive from a human donor with a blood cancer.

This clonotype was seen only a few times. This sequence joins TRBV18 and TRBJ1-1; D may be TRBD1 (6 bases). The CDR3 covers 14 residues. The germline CDR1 and CDR2 sequences are KGHSH and LQKENI. The germline V and J ends were trimmed by 5 bases and 4 bases, with 14 bases remaining between them. The CDR3: CASSNRALGTEAFF. The DNA for the CDR3 is TGTGCCAGCTCAAACAGGGCTTTAGGCACTGAAGCTTTCTTT.

The chain couples TRBV11-1 to TRBJ2-5; D possibly corresponds to TRBD1 (7 bases). CDR3 size: 14 residues. Trimming cost V 5 bases and J 2 bases, with 12 bases left between them. CDR1 SGHAT and CDR2 FQDESV come from the germline V gene (reference sequence). CDR3 nucleotides: TGTGCCAGCAGCCCCAGGGGGGTTCAAGAGACCCAGTACTTC. Translated, it gives CASSPRGVQETQYF.

V is TRBV10-3 and J is TRBJ2-7, with TRBD1 matching 10 bases. CDR1 and CDR2 from the germline V gene are ENHRY and SYGVKD. The CDR3 contains 16 residues. In nucleotides, the CDR3 is TGTGTTATCAGTGAGGCCCACGGGACAGGGGCCTACGAGCAGTACTTC. Amino acid sequence: CVISEAHGTGAYEQYF.

The rearrangement uses TRBV6-1 and TRBJ1-3; tentative D call: TRBD1 (5 bases). Trimming removed 7 bases from V and 4 bases from J, with 8 bases in between. The CDR3 has 12 residues. Germline CDR1 and CDR2: MNHNS and SASEGT. CDR3 in amino acids: CASTAGGNTIYF. Written as DNA, the CDR3 is TGTGCCAGCACCGCAGGGGGAAACACCATATATTTT.

This clonotype has a handful of counts. The chain joins TRBV15 to TRBJ1-1, with D unresolved. The V and J ends lost 5 bases and 1 base respectively, with 8 bases between them. Germline V gene data show CDR1 as LNHNV and CDR2 as YYDKDF (reference sequence). This CDR3 spans 13 amino acids. The CDR3 protein is CATSWAENTEAFF. The CDR3 DNA sequence: TGTGCCACCAGCTGGGCGGAGAACACTGAAGCTTTCTTT.

A word on this clonotype: A much larger clone differs from this one at a single base, so this may be a read error. J is TRBJ1-1 and V is TRBV29-1; TRBD1 matches at 10 bases. After removal of 6 bases from V and 9 bases from J, the junction contained 10 bases not matched to a gene. The germline CDR1 and CDR2 sequences are SQVTM and ANQGSEA. The CDR3 covers 13 residues. The CDR3 DNA reads as TGCAGCGTGTACCGGGACAGGGGTACTAAAGCTTTCTTT. The encoded protein is CSVYRDRGTKAFF.

The count of this clonotype is one. The V gene is TRBV7-9, the J gene TRBJ2-2; 9 bases are shared with TRBD1. CDR1 and CDR2 (germline): SEHNR, FQNEAQ (reference sequence). The trim removed 10 bases at V and 6 bases at J, leaving 9 bases unmatched. The CDR3 extends over 14 amino acids. CDR3 nucleotide sequence: TGTGCCACCTTTCTACAGGGGGCATCCGGGGAGCTGTTTTTT. Residues: CATFLQGASGELFF.

The chain carries TRBV20-1 and TRBJ1-5; possibly TRBD1 for D (6 bases). This CDR3 spans 16 amino acids. Trimming cost V 5 bases and J 7 bases, with 24 bases left between them. The germline CDR1 and CDR2 sequences are DFQATT and SNEGSKA (reference sequence). Written as DNA, the CDR3 is TGCAGTGCTGGGACGGCCTTGGGGGGGCTCAACCAGCCCCAGCATTTT. It specifies CSAGTALGGLNQPQHF.

The chain has TRBV10-3 and TRBJ2-3; D uncertain. Germline V gene sequence: CDR1 ENHRY, CDR2 SYGVKD. V lost 8 bases and J 3 bases, leaving 9 bases between the germline ends. The CDR3 extends over 12 amino acids. DNA for the CDR3: TGTGCCATCGGCCAGGAAACAGATACGCAGTATTTT. Amino acids: CAIGQETDTQYF.

Turning to this clonotype: This could be a read error, since a much larger clone is one nucleotide away. The V call is TRBV27, the J call TRBJ2-5; unclear D gene. CDR1 and CDR2 from the germline V gene are MNHEY and SMNVEV (reference sequence). The CDR3 is 11 amino acids. With 7 bases removed from V and 2 bases from J, the gap between germline ends came to 5 bases. CDR3 residues: CASIGQETQYF. The CDR3 DNA sequence: TGTGCCAGCATTGGACAAGAGACCCAGTACTTC.

This sequence joins TRBV12-3 or TRBV12-4 and TRBJ2-5, with D hard to call. The V end was cut by 3 bases, the J end by 1 base, with 0 bases between. The CDR3 spans 11 residues. CDR3 nucleotide sequence: TGTGCCAGCAGTTTCCAAGAGACCCAGTACTTC. This codes for CASSFQETQYF.